The clone carrying this T cell receptor (beta chain) was counted a few times. This sample is part of a study of patients with pleural tuberculosis. In TCRdb, the reads were re-called with MiXCR into one record per CDR3 protein. The table shows around 50,000 distinct CDR3 sequences, with about 7.3% occurring only once. CDR3 length equals 15 residues. Germline-derived CDR1 and CDR2 are DFQATT and SNEGSKA (reference sequence). V trimming: 6 bases; J trimming: 7 bases; junction bases outside the gene matches: 10. The J gene is TRBJ2-1, the V gene TRBV20-1; 12 bases are shared with TRBD2. This receptor was identified in a human donor with pleural tuberculosis. CDR3 nucleotide sequence: TGCAGTGCCCTGGGGACTAGCGGGCGCAATAATGAGCAGTTCTTC. It specifies CSALGTSGRNNEQFF.